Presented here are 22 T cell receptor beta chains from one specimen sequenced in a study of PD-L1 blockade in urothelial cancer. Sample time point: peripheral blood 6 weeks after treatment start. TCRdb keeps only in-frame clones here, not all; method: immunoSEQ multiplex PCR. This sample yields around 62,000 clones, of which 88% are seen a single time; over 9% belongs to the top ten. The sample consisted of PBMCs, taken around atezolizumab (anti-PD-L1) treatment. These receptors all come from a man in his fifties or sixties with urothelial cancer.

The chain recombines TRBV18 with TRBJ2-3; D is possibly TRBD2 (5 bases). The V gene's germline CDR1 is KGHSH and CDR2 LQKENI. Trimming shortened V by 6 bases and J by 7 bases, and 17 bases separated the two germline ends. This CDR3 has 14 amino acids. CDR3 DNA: TGTGCCAGCTCCCCCGCAAGAGGGCAACATACGCAGTATTTT. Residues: CASSPARGQHTQYF.

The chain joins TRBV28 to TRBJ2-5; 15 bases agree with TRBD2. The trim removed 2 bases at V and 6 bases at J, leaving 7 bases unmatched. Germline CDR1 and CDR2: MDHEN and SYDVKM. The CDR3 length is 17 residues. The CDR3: CASSLPGLAGGPKTQYF. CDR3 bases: TGTGCCAGCAGTTTACCAGGACTAGCGGGAGGGCCGAAGACCCAGTACTTC.

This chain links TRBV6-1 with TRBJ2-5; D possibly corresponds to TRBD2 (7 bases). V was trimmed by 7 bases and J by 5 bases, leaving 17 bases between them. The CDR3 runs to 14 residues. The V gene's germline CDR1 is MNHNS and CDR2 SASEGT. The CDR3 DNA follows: TGTGCCAGCACTCCTGTGGGGGGGCTTGAGACCCAGTACTTC. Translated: CASTPVGGLETQYF.

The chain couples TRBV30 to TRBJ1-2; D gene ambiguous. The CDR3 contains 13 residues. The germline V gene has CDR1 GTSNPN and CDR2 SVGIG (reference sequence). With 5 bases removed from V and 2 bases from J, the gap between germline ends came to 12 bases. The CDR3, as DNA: TGTGCCTGGCGGGTGGCGGGCAACTATGGCTACACCTTC. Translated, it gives CAWRVAGNYGYTF.

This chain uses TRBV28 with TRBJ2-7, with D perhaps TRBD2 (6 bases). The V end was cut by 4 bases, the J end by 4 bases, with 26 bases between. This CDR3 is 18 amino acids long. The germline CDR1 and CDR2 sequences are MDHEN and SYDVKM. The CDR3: CASSYNPSAGGTVYEQYF. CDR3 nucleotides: TGTGCCAGCAGTTACAACCCCTCGGCCGGGGGAACTGTGTACGAGCAGTACTTC.

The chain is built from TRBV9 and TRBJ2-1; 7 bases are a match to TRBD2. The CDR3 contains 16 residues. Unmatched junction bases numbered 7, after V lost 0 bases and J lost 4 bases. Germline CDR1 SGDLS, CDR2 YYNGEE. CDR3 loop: CASSVGGGMGYNEQFF. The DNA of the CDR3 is TGTGCCAGCAGCGTAGGGGGAGGGATGGGGTACAATGAGCAGTTCTTC.

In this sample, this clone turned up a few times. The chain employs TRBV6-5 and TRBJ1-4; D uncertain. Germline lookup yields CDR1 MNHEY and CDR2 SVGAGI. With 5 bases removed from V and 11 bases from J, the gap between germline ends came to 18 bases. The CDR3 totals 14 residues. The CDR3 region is CASSPQGVMRKLFF. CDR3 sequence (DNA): TGTGCCAGCAGTCCCCAAGGCGTAATGAGGAAACTGTTTTTT.

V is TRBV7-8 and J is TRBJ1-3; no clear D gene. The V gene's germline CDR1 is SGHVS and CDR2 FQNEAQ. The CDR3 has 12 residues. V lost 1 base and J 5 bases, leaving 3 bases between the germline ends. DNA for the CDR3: TGTGCCAGCAGCTTAGTCAGAAACACCATATATTTT. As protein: CASSLVRNTIYF.

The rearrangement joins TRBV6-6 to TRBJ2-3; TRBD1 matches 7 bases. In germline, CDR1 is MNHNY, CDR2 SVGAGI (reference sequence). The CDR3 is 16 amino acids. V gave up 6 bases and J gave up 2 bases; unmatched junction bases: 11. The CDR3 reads CASRQLRGLFTDTQYF. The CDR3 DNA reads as TGTGCCAGCAGACAGCTCAGGGGGTTATTCACAGATACGCAGTATTTT.

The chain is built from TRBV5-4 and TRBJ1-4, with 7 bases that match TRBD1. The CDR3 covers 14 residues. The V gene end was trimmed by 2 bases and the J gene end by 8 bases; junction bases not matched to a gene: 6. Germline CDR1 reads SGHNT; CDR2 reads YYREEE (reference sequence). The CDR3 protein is CASSFDREGEKLFF. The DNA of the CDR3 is TGTGCCAGCAGCTTTGACAGGGAAGGGGAAAAACTGTTTTTT.

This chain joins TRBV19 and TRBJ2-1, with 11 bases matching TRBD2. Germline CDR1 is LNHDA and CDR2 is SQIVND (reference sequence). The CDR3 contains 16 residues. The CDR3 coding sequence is TGTCCTCAGTACAAAGGGACTAGCGGAAGATACAATGAGCAGTTCTTC. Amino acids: CPQYKGTSGRYNEQFF.

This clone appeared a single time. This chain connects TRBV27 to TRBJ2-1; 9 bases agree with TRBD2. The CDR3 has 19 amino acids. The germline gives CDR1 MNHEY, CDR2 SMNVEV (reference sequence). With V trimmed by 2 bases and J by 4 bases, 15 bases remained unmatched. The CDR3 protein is CASSLEGPASGAMYNEQFF. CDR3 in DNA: TGTGCCAGCAGTTTAGAAGGGCCGGCTAGCGGGGCCATGTACAATGAGCAGTTCTTC.

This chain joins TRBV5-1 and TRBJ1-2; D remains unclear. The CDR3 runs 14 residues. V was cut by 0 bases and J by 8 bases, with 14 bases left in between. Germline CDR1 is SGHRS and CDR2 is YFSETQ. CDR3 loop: CASSLVARPEGYTF. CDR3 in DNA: TGCGCCAGCAGCTTGGTTGCCCGTCCGGAGGGCTACACCTTC.

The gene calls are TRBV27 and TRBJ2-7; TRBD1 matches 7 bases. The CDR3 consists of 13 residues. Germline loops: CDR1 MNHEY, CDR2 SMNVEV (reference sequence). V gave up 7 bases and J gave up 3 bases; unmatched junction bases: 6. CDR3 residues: CASKTGVGYEQYF. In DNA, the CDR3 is TGTGCCAGCAAAACAGGGGTTGGCTACGAGCAGTACTTC.

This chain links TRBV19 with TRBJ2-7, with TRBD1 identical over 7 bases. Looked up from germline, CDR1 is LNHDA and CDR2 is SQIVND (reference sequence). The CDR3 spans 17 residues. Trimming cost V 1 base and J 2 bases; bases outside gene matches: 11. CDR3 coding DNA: TGTGCCAGTAGTATAGGGTTGCGAGGGGGCAGACCCTACGAGCAGTACTTC. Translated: CASSIGLRGGRPYEQYF. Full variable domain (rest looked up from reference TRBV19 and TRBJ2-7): DGGITQSPKYLFRKEGQNVTLSCEQNLNHDAMYWYRQDPGQGLRLIYYSQIVNDFQKGDIAEGYSVSREKKESFPLTVTSAQKNPTAFYLCASSIGLRGGRPYEQYFGPGTRLTVT.

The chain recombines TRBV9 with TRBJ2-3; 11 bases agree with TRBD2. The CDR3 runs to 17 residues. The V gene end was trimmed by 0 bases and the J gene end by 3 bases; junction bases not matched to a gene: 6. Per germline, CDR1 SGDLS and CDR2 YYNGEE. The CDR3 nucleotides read TGTGCCAGCAGCGTAGAGCCTAGCGGGAGGATTACAGATACGCAGTATTTT. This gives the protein CASSVEPSGRITDTQYF.

CDR3 DNA: TGTGCCAGCAGTTCCACCACAGGGAATGGCTACACCTTC. Amino acids: CASSSTTGNGYTF. The V call is TRBV6-6, the J call TRBJ1-2, with TRBD1 as a possible D gene (6 bases). The germline gives CDR1 MNHNY, CDR2 SVGAGI (reference sequence). The CDR3 extends over 13 amino acids. V was pared by 4 bases and J by 6 bases, with 12 bases between.

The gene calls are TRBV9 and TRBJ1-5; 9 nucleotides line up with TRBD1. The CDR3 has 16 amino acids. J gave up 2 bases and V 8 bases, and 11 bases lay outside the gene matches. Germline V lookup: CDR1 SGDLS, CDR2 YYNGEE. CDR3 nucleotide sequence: TGTGCCAGGACTCCCCGGGACAGGGTTGGCAATCAGCCCCAGCATTTT. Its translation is CARTPRDRVGNQPQHF. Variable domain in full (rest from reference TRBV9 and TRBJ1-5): DSGVTQTPKHLITATGQRVTLRCSPRSGDLSVYWYQQSLDQGLQFLIQYYNGEERAKGNILERFSAQQFPDLHSELNLSSLELGDSALYFCARTPRDRVGNQPQHFGDGTRLSIL.

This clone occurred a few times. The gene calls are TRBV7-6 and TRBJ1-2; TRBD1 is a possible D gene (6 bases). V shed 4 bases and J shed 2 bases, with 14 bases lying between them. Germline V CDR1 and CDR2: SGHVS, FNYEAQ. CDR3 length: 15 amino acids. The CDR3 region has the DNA TGTGCCAGCAGCTATATAATGGACAGAAACTATGGCTACACCTTC. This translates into CASSYIMDRNYGYTF.

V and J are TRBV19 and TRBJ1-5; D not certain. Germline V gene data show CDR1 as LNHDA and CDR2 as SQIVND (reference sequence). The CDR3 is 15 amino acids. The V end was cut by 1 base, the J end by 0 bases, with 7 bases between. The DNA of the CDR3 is TGTGCCAGTAGTATAGGGGCAGGTAGCAATCAGCCCCAGCATTTT. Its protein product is CASSIGAGSNQPQHF.

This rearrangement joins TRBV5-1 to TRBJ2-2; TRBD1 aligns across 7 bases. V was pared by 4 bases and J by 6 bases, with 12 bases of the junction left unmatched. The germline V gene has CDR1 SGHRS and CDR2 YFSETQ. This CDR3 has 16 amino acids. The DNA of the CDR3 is TGCGCCAGCAGCGTGGCCCCTTTAGGGGGCGCCGGGGAGCTGTTTTTT. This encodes CASSVAPLGGAGELFF.

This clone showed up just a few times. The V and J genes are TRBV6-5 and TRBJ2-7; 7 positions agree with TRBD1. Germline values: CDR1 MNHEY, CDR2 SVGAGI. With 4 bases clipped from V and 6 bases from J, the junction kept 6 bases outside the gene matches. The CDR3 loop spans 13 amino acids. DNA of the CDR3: TGTGCCAGCAGTTCCCCGACAGGGATCGAGCAGTACTTC. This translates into CASSSPTGIEQYF.